This T cell receptor beta chain was profiled in a study of blood T cell repertoires in COVID-19. Study context: Samples of COVID-19 (acute and convalescent) were obtained from the United States, Italy and Spain. T cells, B-cell-depleted T cells, or PBMCs provided the cDNA or gDNA that served as material.

Per the authors' pipeline: Reference gene primers were amplified, and this amplification served to estimate nucleated cell counts. Here immunoSEQ multiplex PCR was the method, and the copy in TCRdb shows in-frame clones only, minus some. The DNA was the basis for D and trimming; V, J and clone size are from that table. The data show roughly 22,000 clones, more than 75% seen once. This clone has just one count. The sample was peripheral blood. The sequence derives from a human donor in a cohort sampled during active COVID-19.

Here the CDR3 DNA reads TGTGCCACCAGCAGAGGAGACAGGGCTCTGGGGAATTCACCCCTCCACTTT. It yields the protein CATSRGDRALGNSPLHF. The rearrangement links TRBV15 to TRBJ1-6; TRBD1 aligns across 7 bases. V lost 1 base to trimming and J lost 7 bases; unmatched junction nucleotides: 10. The CDR3 sequence is 17 residues long. Germline CDR1 is LNHNV and CDR2 is YYDKDF (reference sequence).